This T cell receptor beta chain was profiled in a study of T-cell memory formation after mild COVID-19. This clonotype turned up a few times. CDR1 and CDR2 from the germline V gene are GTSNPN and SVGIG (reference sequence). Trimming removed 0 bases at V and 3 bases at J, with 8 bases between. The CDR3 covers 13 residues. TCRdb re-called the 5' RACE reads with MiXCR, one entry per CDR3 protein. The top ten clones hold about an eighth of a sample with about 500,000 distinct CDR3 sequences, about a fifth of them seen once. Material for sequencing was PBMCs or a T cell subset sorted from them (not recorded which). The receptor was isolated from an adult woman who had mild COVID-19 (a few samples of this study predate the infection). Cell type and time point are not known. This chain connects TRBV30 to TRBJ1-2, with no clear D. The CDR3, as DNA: TGTGCCTGGAGTGTAGGTGATGACTATGGCTACACCTTC. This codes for CAWSVGDDYGYTF.